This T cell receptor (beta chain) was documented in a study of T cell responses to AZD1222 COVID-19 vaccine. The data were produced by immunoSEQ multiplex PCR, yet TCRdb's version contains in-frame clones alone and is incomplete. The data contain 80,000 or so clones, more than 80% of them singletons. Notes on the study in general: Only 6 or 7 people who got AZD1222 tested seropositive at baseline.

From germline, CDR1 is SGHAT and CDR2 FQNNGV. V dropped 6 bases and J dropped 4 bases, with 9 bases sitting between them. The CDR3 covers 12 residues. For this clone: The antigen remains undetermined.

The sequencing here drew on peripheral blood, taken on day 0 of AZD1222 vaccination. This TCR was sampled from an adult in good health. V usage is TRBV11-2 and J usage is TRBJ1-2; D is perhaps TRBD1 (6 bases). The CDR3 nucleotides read TGTGCCAGCAGGGGAGGGGGCTATGGCTACACCTTC. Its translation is CASRGGGYGYTF. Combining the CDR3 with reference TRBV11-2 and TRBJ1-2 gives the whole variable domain EAGVAQSPRYKIIEKRQSVAFWCNPISGHATLYWYQQILGQGPKLLIQFQNNGVVDDSQLPKDRFSAERLKGVDSTLKIQPAKLEDSAVYLCASRGGGYGYTFGSGTRLTVV.